Below, 9 T cell receptor beta chains from the same sample are listed, as sequenced in a study of post-analysis software for immune sequencing data. Their recognized antigens are unknown. Broader study findings: The study found TRBV5-6, TRBV5-1 and TRBV20-1 among 5 or 6 TRBV segments more frequent in patients than controls.

TCR beta cDNA libraries had unique molecular identifiers. One entry per CDR3 protein, called by TCRdb with MiXCR from the PCR reads. There are over 700,000 distinct CDR3 sequences in the sample; 25% to 30% occur only once, and approximately 0.6% lies in the top ten. Sequenced sample: blood. These receptors were taken from a girl under 18 with multiple sclerosis.

The chain links TRBV29-1 to TRBJ2-5, with TRBD1 matching over 9 bases. The closer fit of TRBJ2-7 to the DNA end suggests the J call may be wrong. The germline V gene has CDR1 SQVTM and CDR2 ANQGSEA. The CDR3 is 16 residues long. The CDR3 DNA follows: TGCAGCGTCCGAGGCCCCCCTGGACAGGGGAGCTACGAGCAGTACTTC. Its translation is CSVRGPPGQGSYEQYF.

The chain recombines TRBV6-1 with TRBJ1-2; TRBD1 matches at 7 bases. CDR3 size: 15 residues. V trimming: 0 bases; J trimming: 3 bases; junction bases outside the gene matches: 4. The germline V gene has CDR1 MNHNS and CDR2 SASEGT. In DNA form, the CDR3 reads TGTGCCAGCAGTGAAGCTAGGGGGCGCGACTATGGCTACACCTTC. Translating it yields CASSEARGRDYGYTF.

Regarding this clonotype: One end of the junction is discordant with germline, which a read error may explain. The V and J genes are TRBV29-1 and TRBJ1-5; 9 bases line up with TRBD1. The CDR3 covers 13 residues. Germline CDR1 SQVTM, CDR2 ANQGSEA. The CDR3 region has the DNA TGCAGCGCCATGGGACAGGGTGATCAGCGCCAGCATTTT. It codes for CSAMGQGDQRQHF.

As to this clonotype: The junction departs from the called germline gene at one end, perhaps through a read error. The V gene is TRBV10-3, the J gene TRBJ2-5; D is possibly TRBD1 or TRBD2 (5 bases each). The DNA matches TRBJ2-7 better at its end, which makes the J call doubtful. The CDR3 spans 15 residues. Germline V gene data show CDR1 as ENHRY and CDR2 as SYGVKD. For the CDR3, the DNA is TGTACCATCAGTGAGTCCGGGACCACGCGGTACGAGCAGTACTTC. Encoded protein: CTISESGTTRYEQYF.

This clonotype was seen only a few times. V and J are TRBV9 and TRBJ1-1; unclear D gene. In germline, CDR1 is SGDLS, CDR2 YYNGEE. This CDR3 is 13 amino acids long. V was clipped by 2 bases and J by 1 base, with 6 bases between them. The CDR3 sequence is CASSVTPNTEAFF. The CDR3 nucleotides are TGTGCCAGCAGCGTCACCCCGAACACTGAAGCTTTCTTT.

The chain employs TRBV7-2 and TRBJ2-7; no definite D call. The germline V gene has CDR1 SGHTA and CDR2 FQGNSA. CDR3 length: 14 residues. The germline V and J ends were trimmed by 2 bases and 4 bases, with 12 bases remaining between them. CDR3: CASSLSRIAYEQYF. CDR3 DNA: TGTGCCAGCAGCTTAAGCAGGATCGCGTACGAGCAGTACTTC.

V is TRBV5-1 and J is TRBJ2-1; D may be TRBD2 (6 bases). The germline V gene has CDR1 SGHRS and CDR2 YFSETQ. CDR3 length equals 13 residues. V lost 4 bases and J lost 5, with 10 bases in between. CDR3 nucleotide sequence: TGCGCCAGCAGCATCGGGAGCAACAATGAGCAGTTCTTC. It codes for CASSIGSNNEQFF.

The V call is TRBV5-5, the J call TRBJ2-4; perhaps D is TRBD1 or TRBD2 (5 bases each). The J call could be wrong; TRBJ2-7 is a better fit for the DNA end. Germline V gene lookup returns CDR1 SGHKS and CDR2 YYEKEE (reference sequence). The CDR3 length is 15 residues. The CDR3 DNA reads TGTGCCAGCAGCCCGGGTAGGGGACCCACCTACGAGCAGTACTTC. This gives the protein CASSPGRGPTYEQYF.

The chain recombines TRBV7-2 with TRBJ2-4, with D possibly being TRBD1 (5 bases). Germline V gene sequence: CDR1 SGHTA, CDR2 FQGNSA. Between the trimmed V and J ends, which lost 5 bases and 1 base, there was a span of 21 bases. The CDR3 extends over 18 amino acids. In DNA, the CDR3 is TGTGCCAGCAGCCCCCAGGGTGGGCAGGCCCCTGCCAAAAACATTCAGTACTTC. It translates to CASSPQGGQAPAKNIQYF.